This T cell receptor beta chain was obtained from a study of PD-1 blockade in classical Hodgkin lymphoma. Assay: immunoSEQ multiplex PCR; the TCRdb copy retains only in-frame clones and omits some. The sample consists of just under 40,000 clones, 70% to 80% of them appearing once. Time point reported: cycle 4 day 1 (C4D1), after less than 7 weeks of nivolumab. Every single patient, without exception, relapsed after autologous stem cell transplantation, and brentuximab vedotin exposure varied. This TCR was sampled from a human donor with classical Hodgkin lymphoma. The starting material was peripheral blood mononuclear cells (PBMCs), obtained before the fourth cycle of nivolumab.

CDR3 in amino acids: CASSDRDMGVNEQFF. The CDR3 DNA is TGCGCCAGCAGCGACCGGGACATGGGTGTCAATGAGCAGTTCTTC. This chain links TRBV5-1 with TRBJ2-1; weak D call: TRBD1 (6 bases). The V end lost 4 bases, the J end lost 6 bases, and 17 bases lay between the germline ends. Germline V gene sequence: CDR1 SGHRS, CDR2 YFSETQ. The length of the CDR3 is 15 residues.